One T cell receptor (beta chain) is described in this entry. Clones were sequenced by immunoSEQ multiplex PCR, and TCRdb holds only the in-frame ones, with some missing. Among 800,000 to 1,200,000 clones listed, about 84% were seen once. The entry originates in a study of shared clonotypes between healthy human individuals. Germline lookup yields CDR1 MNHNS and CDR2 SASEGT. V was pared by 7 bases and J by 8 bases, with 11 bases of the junction left unmatched. The CDR3 covers 14 residues. The receptor was isolated from a man between 18 and 29 years old in good health. Some clones in this sample may be carry-over from other donors' samples. The sequenced sample consisted of memory CD4+ T cells from PBMCs. This sample's subset: CD45RA-negative fraction. V usage is TRBV6-1 and J usage is TRBJ2-7; 10 positions agree with TRBD2. CDR3 in DNA: TGTGCCAGCATACCCGGAGGACTAGCGGATAAGCAGTACTTC. Its protein product is CASIPGGLADKQYF.